A single sample is the source of the 32 T cell receptor beta chains below, sequenced in a study of T cells in Graves' hyperthyroidism and ophthalmopathy. RNA transcripts provided the source from which TCR beta CDR3 regions were amplified. First-round RT-PCR of the TCR CDR3 relied on the HTBI primer set. MiXCR, run by TCRdb on the multiplex PCR reads, gives a single entry per CDR3 protein. The repertoire holds roughly 300,000 distinct CDR3 sequences, with 15% to 20% as singletons. The sequencing sample was made of blood. These receptor sequences come from a woman between 45 and 65 years old with Graves' hyperthyroidism.

This clonotype was detected many times. The chain employs TRBV5-1 and TRBJ1-1; 7 bases are a match to TRBD1. The CDR3 has 15 amino acids. The V and J ends lost 4 bases and 0 bases, in that order; junction bases with no gene match: 6. From germline, CDR1 is SGHRS and CDR2 YFSETQ. The CDR3 region has the DNA TGCGCCAGCAGCAAGGGACAGTTCATGAACACTGAAGCTTTCTTT. Residues: CASSKGQFMNTEAFF.

The chain recombines TRBV4-2 with TRBJ2-5, with TRBD1 identical over 8 bases. This CDR3 is 15 amino acids long. The V segment lost 0 bases and the J segment 4 bases; nucleotides outside the gene matches: 4. Germline V gene lookup returns CDR1 LGHNA and CDR2 YNFKEQ. The CDR3 sequence: CASSQDLGTGETQYF. The CDR3 bases are TGTGCCAGCAGCCAAGACCTTGGGACAGGAGAGACCCAGTACTTC.

This chain links TRBV12-3 or TRBV12-4 with TRBJ2-7; D not resolved. The CDR3 has 13 amino acids. V lost 3 bases to trimming and J lost 6 bases, with 12 bases between them. The CDR3 DNA reads as TGTGCCAGCAGTTTTGGTCAGACGTCCGAGCAGTACGTC. It encodes CASSFGQTSEQYV.

The V gene is TRBV27, the J gene TRBJ2-1, with 13 bases identical to TRBD2. Germline CDR1 reads MNHEY; CDR2 reads SMNVEV (reference sequence). The CDR3 sequence is 19 residues long. Trimming at V came to 4 bases and at J to 0 bases, leaving 9 bases not matched to a gene. The CDR3 nucleotides are TGTGCCAGCAGTTGGACTAGCGGGGGACTAGCGTTCTCCTACAATGAGCAGTTCTTC. Translated, it gives CASSWTSGGLAFSYNEQFF.

This clonotype was picked up a small number of times. J is TRBJ2-7 and V is TRBV6-1, with 8 bases lining up with TRBD1. Germline loops: CDR1 MNHNS, CDR2 SASEGT. The CDR3 contains 14 residues. V was pared by 4 bases and J by 3 bases, with 5 bases of the junction left unmatched. CDR3 amino acids: CASSAAGTGYEQYF. In DNA form, the CDR3 reads TGTGCCAGCAGTGCAGCCGGGACAGGCTACGAGCAGTACTTC.

In this sample, this clonotype turned up a few times. This chain joins TRBV20-1 and TRBJ1-2; 7 bases map to TRBD1. V shed 6 bases, J shed 2 bases, and the junction held 6 bases outside the gene matches. The germline V gene encodes CDR1 DFQATT and CDR2 SNEGSKA (reference sequence). The CDR3 covers 13 residues. The CDR3 loop reads CSAWTGENYGYTF. The DNA for the CDR3 is TGCAGTGCCTGGACAGGCGAGAACTATGGCTACACCTTC.

Ten or more counts support this clonotype. The rearrangement joins TRBV20-1 to TRBJ2-1; D unclear. Germline CDR1 DFQATT, CDR2 SNEGSKA (reference sequence). The CDR3 spans 16 residues. V was pared by 3 bases and J by 5 bases, with 20 bases between. CDR3 nucleotides: TGCAGTGCTAGTGGCCGGGTGGCGGAACTGAACAATGAGCAGTTCTTC. Its protein product is CSASGRVAELNNEQFF.

This clonotype was observed a few times. The chain uses TRBV30 and TRBJ1-4; tentatively, D is TRBD1 (6 bases). Per the germline V gene, CDR1 is GTSNPN and CDR2 is SVGIG (reference sequence). The CDR3 extends over 13 amino acids. The V end was cut by 2 bases, the J end by 8 bases, with 12 bases between. In nucleotides, the CDR3 is TGTGCCTGGAGTCCCCAGGGGATAGAAAAACTGTTTTTT. Protein sequence: CAWSPQGIEKLFF.

The rearrangement links TRBV5-6 to TRBJ1-2; TRBD1 agrees at 7 bases. Looked up from germline, CDR1 is SGHDT and CDR2 is YYEEEE. V shed 0 bases, J shed 3 bases, and the junction held 2 bases outside the gene matches. The CDR3 covers 14 residues. This CDR3 reads CASSLEGADYGYTF. The CDR3 bases are TGTGCCAGCAGCTTGGAGGGGGCAGACTATGGCTACACCTTC.

This chain's CDR3 is CASSPQTGAGDQPQHF. DNA of the CDR3: TGTGCCAGCAGCCCGCAGACAGGGGCGGGGGATCAGCCCCAGCATTTT. The chain employs TRBV7-9 and TRBJ1-5; 8 positions match TRBD1. V lost 5 bases, J lost 5 bases, and 11 bases stayed unmatched. Germline V lookup: CDR1 SEHNR, CDR2 FQNEAQ (reference sequence). The CDR3 is made up of 16 amino acids.

Comments on this clonotype: Mismatch with germline at one junction end may stem from a read error. The V gene is TRBV27, the J gene TRBJ2-2, with 9 bases matching TRBD2. CDR1 and CDR2 (germline): MNHEY, SMNVEV (reference sequence). There are 15 residues in the CDR3. The CDR3 loop reads CAGSLGGRGTGELFF. In DNA, the CDR3 is TGTGCCGGCAGTTTGGGCGGGAGGGGTACCGGGGAGCTGTTTTTT.

This clonotype has ten or more counts. The chain couples TRBV7-2 to TRBJ1-2; D is unclear. This CDR3 contains 13 residues. Germline V gene lookup returns CDR1 SGHTA and CDR2 FQGNSA. V was trimmed by 5 bases and J by 6 bases, leaving 13 bases between them. CDR3 loop: CASSLSPHDGYTF. Written as DNA, the CDR3 is TGTGCCAGCAGCCTGAGCCCCCACGATGGCTACACCTTC.

The J gene is TRBJ1-4, the V gene TRBV30; D remains ambiguous. The V gene's germline CDR1 is GTSNPN and CDR2 SVGIG (reference sequence). This CDR3 contains 13 residues. CDR3 residues: CAYGPGGTEKLFF. The CDR3 DNA is TGTGCTTATGGCCCCGGCGGCACCGAAAAACTGTTTTTT.

This clonotype was counted ten times or more. The chain couples TRBV12-3 or TRBV12-4 to TRBJ2-7; D is uncertain. The CDR3 is 12 residues long. Trimming stripped 6 bases from V and 3 bases from J, with 9 bases between. The CDR3 region has the DNA TGTGCCAGCAGCCCTGCTTTCTACGAGCAGTACTTC. It yields the protein CASSPAFYEQYF.

For the CDR3, the DNA is TGTGCCAGCCGCGGCGGGAGCTTGCCAGATACGCAGTATTTT. It codes for CASRGGSLPDTQYF. The genes are TRBV6-1 and TRBJ2-3; TRBD2 aligns across 7 bases. The V and J ends lost 8 bases and 4 bases, in that order; junction bases with no gene match: 9. Germline CDR1 reads MNHNS; CDR2 reads SASEGT. CDR3 length: 14 residues.

This clonotype was found once. The V call is TRBV7-8, the J call TRBJ2-7, with D possibly being TRBD1 (6 bases). Germline assignment: CDR1 SGHVS and CDR2 FQNEAQ. V was shortened by 5 bases and J by 5 bases, with 16 bases between the two germline ends. The CDR3 has 14 residues. The CDR3 here is CASSPRGGVDEQYF. The DNA of the CDR3 is TGTGCCAGCAGCCCGCGAGGGGGTGTGGACGAGCAGTACTTC. The variable domain in full, completed from reference TRBV7-8 and TRBJ2-7, reads GAGVSQSPRYKVAKRGQDVALRCDPISGHVSLFWYQQALGQGPEFLTYFQNEAQLDKSGLPSDRFFAERPEGSVSTLKIQRTQQEDSAVYLCASSPRGGVDEQYFGPGTRLTVT.

This clonotype was seen a handful of times. As DNA, the CDR3 is TGTGCCAGCAGCAGAACAGGGGGGGATTCACCCCTCCACTTT. Protein sequence: CASSRTGGDSPLHF. V usage is TRBV7-9 and J usage is TRBJ1-6, with 8 bases identical to TRBD1. The junction had 5 bases not matched to a gene; V was cut back by 5 bases and J by 8 bases. The germline V gene has CDR1 SEHNR and CDR2 FQNEAQ (reference sequence). The CDR3 covers 14 residues.

This clonotype turned up a few times. This sequence joins TRBV20-1 and TRBJ2-1; TRBD2 matches at 11 bases. The CDR3 runs 16 residues. Germline CDR1 is DFQATT and CDR2 is SNEGSKA (reference sequence). Trimming took 5 bases from V and 4 from J; bases not matched to a gene: 10. This CDR3 reads CSAPNGGLAAYNEQFF. The CDR3 region has the DNA TGCAGTGCTCCCAATGGGGGACTAGCGGCTTACAATGAGCAGTTCTTC.

This clonotype was recorded many times. The chain has TRBV2 and TRBJ1-5; 7 bases agree with TRBD1. This CDR3 has 13 residues. CDR1 and CDR2 from the germline V gene are SNHLY and FYNNEI. The ends lost 6 bases at V and 9 bases at J; junction bases unmatched: 8. For the CDR3, the DNA is TGTGCCAGCAGCCTAGGGGGCGGTCCGCCCCAGCATTTT. This translates into CASSLGGGPPQHF.

The chain couples TRBV7-9 to TRBJ2-1, with 10 positions matching TRBD1. The V and J ends lost 3 bases and 10 bases, in that order; junction bases with no gene match: 3. In germline, CDR1 is SEHNR, CDR2 FQNEAQ (reference sequence). This CDR3 is built from 13 residues. In DNA form, the CDR3 reads TGTGCCAGCAGCTTCAGGGACAGGGGAGAGCAGTTCTTC. Protein sequence: CASSFRDRGEQFF.

V usage is TRBV25-1 and J usage is TRBJ1-2, with D maybe TRBD1 (5 bases). The CDR3 has 16 amino acids. The germline V and J ends were trimmed by 0 bases and 4 bases, with 15 bases remaining between them. Germline CDR1 and CDR2: MGHDK and SYGVNS. CDR3 in amino acids: CASSEYEQVYPYGYTF. The DNA for the CDR3 is TGTGCCAGCAGTGAATATGAACAGGTTTACCCCTATGGCTACACCTTC.

In this sample, this clonotype turned up a few times. The genes are TRBV2 and TRBJ2-1; possibly TRBD2 for D (6 bases). The CDR3 has 15 amino acids. Per the germline V gene, CDR1 is SNHLY and CDR2 is FYNNEI. Trimming removed 7 bases at V and 0 bases at J, with 13 bases between. DNA for the CDR3: TGTGCCAGCAAACGGGACTTCCCCTCCTACAATGAGCAGTTCTTC. It codes for CASKRDFPSYNEQFF.

This clonotype has a count of ten or more. V gene TRBV27 combines with J gene TRBJ1-6, with TRBD1 as a possible D gene (6 bases). Germline assignment: CDR1 MNHEY and CDR2 SMNVEV (reference sequence). With 9 bases removed from V and 5 bases from J, the gap between germline ends came to 11 bases. The CDR3 is 13 residues long. CDR3 sequence (DNA): TGTGCCAGTTCACAGGGAGATAATTCACCCCTCCACTTT. It specifies CASSQGDNSPLHF.

The table lists this clonotype with many counts. The chain is built from TRBV28 and TRBJ1-5; weak D call: TRBD1 (5 bases). The CDR3 covers 12 residues. The germline V gene encodes CDR1 MDHEN and CDR2 SYDVKM. This CDR3 is CATGGLNQPQHF. CDR3 nucleotide sequence: TGTGCTACCGGGGGGTTGAATCAGCCCCAGCATTTT. Full variable domain (missing parts from reference TRBV28 and TRBJ1-5): DVKVTQSSRYLVKRTGEKVFLECVQDMDHENMFWYRQDPGLGLRLIYFSYDVKMKEKGDIPEGYSVSREKKERFSLILESASTNQTSMYLCATGGLNQPQHFGDGTRLSIL.

The table lists this clonotype with many counts. The CDR3 nucleotides are TGCGCCAGCAGCTTGGGACAGGGAGGCGAAGGGCAGTTCTTC. Protein: CASSLGQGGEGQFF. The gene calls are TRBV5-1 and TRBJ2-1, with a tentative D call TRBD1 (7 bases). Trimming pared 0 bases from V and 12 bases from J, leaving 16 bases between. CDR3 length: 14 amino acids. Looked up from germline, CDR1 is SGHRS and CDR2 is YFSETQ.

This clonotype was counted many times. J is TRBJ2-2 and V is TRBV5-1, with a weak D call TRBD1 (7 bases). The CDR3 spans 18 residues. V was trimmed by 4 bases and J by 3 bases, leaving 22 bases between them. Germline V gene data show CDR1 as SGHRS and CDR2 as YFSETQ. Here the CDR3 DNA reads TGCGCCAGCAGCCTACGCGGGGTCGAGACAGGGTACACCGGGGAGCTGTTTTTT. It is translated as CASSLRGVETGYTGELFF.

This clonotype was recorded many times. The rearrangement links TRBV12-5 to TRBJ1-1; D ambiguous. Germline CDR1 LGHNT, CDR2 FRNRAP. V dropped 1 base and J dropped 8 bases, with 11 bases sitting between them. The CDR3 runs to 13 residues. The CDR3 sequence is CASGLADGMEAFF. Here the CDR3 DNA reads TGTGCTAGTGGTTTGGCCGACGGGATGGAAGCTTTCTTT.

The chain recombines TRBV20-1 with TRBJ2-3, with D unclear. V lost 0 bases and J lost 1, with 5 bases in between. The CDR3 has 13 amino acids. Germline CDR1 DFQATT, CDR2 SNEGSKA (reference sequence). The CDR3 DNA follows: TGCAGTGCTAGAGAGGCCGGCACAGATACGCAGTATTTT. This encodes CSAREAGTDTQYF.

This clonotype was counted many times. V gene TRBV18 combines with J gene TRBJ1-5; TRBD1 aligns across 9 bases. The CDR3 has 16 amino acids. The V gene's germline CDR1 is KGHSH and CDR2 LQKENI. After removal of 0 bases from V and 3 bases from J, the junction contained 3 bases not matched to a gene. This chain's CDR3 is CASSPPGQGNNQPQHF. CDR3 in DNA: TGTGCCAGCTCACCACCGGGACAGGGTAACAATCAGCCCCAGCATTTT. Looking up the rest from reference TRBV18 and TRBJ1-5 gives the full variable domain: NAGVMQNPRHLVRRRGQEARLRCSPMKGHSHVYWYRQLPEEGLKFMVYLQKENIIDESGMPKERFSAEFPKEGPSILRIQQVVRGDSAAYFCASSPPGQGNNQPQHFGDGTRLSIL.

The genes are TRBV2 and TRBJ2-2, with D uncertain. Trimming stripped 6 bases from V and 6 bases from J, with 20 bases between. Germline V gene sequence: CDR1 SNHLY, CDR2 FYNNEI. The CDR3 extends over 16 amino acids. CDR3 sequence: CASRAQSLDGAGELFF. The CDR3 DNA reads TGTGCCAGCAGAGCCCAAAGCCTAGATGGAGCCGGGGAGCTGTTTTTT.

With regard to this clonotype: One junction end disagrees with the germline gene, perhaps due to a read error. This chain connects TRBV4-1 to TRBJ2-3, with D perhaps TRBD1 or TRBD2 (5 bases each). The CDR3 is 15 residues long. Germline values: CDR1 MGHRA, CDR2 YSYEKL. CDR3 DNA: TGCGCCAGCAGCCAGGACGGAGGAAAGACAGTTACGCAGTATTTT. This translates into CASSQDGGKTVTQYF.

In its sample, this clonotype was seen many times. The V call is TRBV3-1, the J call TRBJ2-2; D gene ambiguous. Trimming pared 4 bases from V and 7 bases from J, leaving 13 bases between. This CDR3 comprises 14 residues. Germline V CDR1 and CDR2: LGHDT, YNNKEL (reference sequence). CDR3 sequence: CASSRQEGNGELFF. The CDR3 nucleotides are TGTGCCAGCAGCCGGCAGGAAGGAAACGGGGAGCTGTTTTTT.